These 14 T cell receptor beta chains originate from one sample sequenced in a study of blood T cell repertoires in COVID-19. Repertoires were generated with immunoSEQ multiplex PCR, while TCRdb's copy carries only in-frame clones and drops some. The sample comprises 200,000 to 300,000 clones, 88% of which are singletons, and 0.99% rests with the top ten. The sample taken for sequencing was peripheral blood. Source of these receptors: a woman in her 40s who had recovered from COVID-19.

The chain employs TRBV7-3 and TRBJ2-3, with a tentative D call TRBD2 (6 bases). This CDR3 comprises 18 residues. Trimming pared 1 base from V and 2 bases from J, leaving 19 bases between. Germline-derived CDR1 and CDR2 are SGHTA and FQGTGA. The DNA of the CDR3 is TGTGCCAGCAGCTTAATCAGGGATGGTGGCGGGATCACAGATACGCAGTATTTT. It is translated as CASSLIRDGGGITDTQYF. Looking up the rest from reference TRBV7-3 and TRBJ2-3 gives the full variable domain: GAGVSQTPSNKVTEKGKYVELRCDPISGHTALYWYRQSLGQGPEFLIYFQGTGAADDSGLPNDRFFAVRPEGSVSTLKIQRTERGDSAVYLCASSLIRDGGGITDTQYFGPGTRLTVL.

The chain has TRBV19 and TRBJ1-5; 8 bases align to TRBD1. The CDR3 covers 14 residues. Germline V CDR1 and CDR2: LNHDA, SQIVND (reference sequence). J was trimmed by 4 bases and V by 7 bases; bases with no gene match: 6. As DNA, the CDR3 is TGTGCCAGTACCCCGACAGGGGCTAATCAGCCCCAGCATTTT. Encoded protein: CASTPTGANQPQHF.

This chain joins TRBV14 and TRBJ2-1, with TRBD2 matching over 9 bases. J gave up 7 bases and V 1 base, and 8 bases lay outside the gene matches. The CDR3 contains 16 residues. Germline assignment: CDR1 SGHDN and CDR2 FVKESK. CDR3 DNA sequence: TGTGCCAGCAGCCAAGCGGGCCTAGCGGGGAGGAATGAGCAGTTCTTC. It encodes CASSQAGLAGRNEQFF. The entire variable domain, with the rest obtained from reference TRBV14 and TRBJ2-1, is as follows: EAGVTQFPSHSVIEKGQTVTLRCDPISGHDNLYWYRRVMGKEIKFLLHFVKESKQDESGMPNNRFLAERTGGTYSTLKVQPAELEDSGVYFCASSQAGLAGRNEQFFGPGTRLTVL.

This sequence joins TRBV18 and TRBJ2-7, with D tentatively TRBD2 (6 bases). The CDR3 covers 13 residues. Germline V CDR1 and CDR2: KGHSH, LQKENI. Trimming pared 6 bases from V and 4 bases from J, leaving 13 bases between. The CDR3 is CASSQTGVYEQYF. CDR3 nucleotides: TGTGCCAGCTCCCAAACGGGGGTGTACGAGCAGTACTTC.

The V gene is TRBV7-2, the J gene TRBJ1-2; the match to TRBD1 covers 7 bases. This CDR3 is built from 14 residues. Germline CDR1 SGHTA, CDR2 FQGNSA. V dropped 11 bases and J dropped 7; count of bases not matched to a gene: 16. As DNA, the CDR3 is TGTGCCCCTGCGTCGGCACAGGGGACGGGTGGCTACACCTTC. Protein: CAPASAQGTGGYTF.

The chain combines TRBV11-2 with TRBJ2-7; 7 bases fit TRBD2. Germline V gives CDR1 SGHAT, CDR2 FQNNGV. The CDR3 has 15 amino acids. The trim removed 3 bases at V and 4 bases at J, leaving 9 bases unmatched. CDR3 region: CASSFGAGESYEQYF. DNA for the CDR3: TGTGCCAGCAGCTTTGGGGCGGGAGAATCTTACGAGCAGTACTTC.

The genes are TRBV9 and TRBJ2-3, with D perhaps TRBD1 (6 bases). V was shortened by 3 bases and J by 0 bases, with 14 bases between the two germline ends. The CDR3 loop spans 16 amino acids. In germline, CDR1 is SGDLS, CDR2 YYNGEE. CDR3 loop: CASSGTAAHSTDTQYF. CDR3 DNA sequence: TGTGCCAGCAGCGGGACAGCGGCACATAGCACAGATACGCAGTATTTT.

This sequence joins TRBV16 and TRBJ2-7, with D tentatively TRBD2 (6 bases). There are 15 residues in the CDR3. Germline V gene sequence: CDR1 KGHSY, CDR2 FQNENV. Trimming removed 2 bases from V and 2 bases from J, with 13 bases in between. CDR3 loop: CASSQEWASAYEQYF. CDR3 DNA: TGTGCCAGCAGCCAAGAGTGGGCTAGCGCCTACGAGCAGTACTTC.

The DNA for the CDR3 is TGCGCCAGCAGCCAAGGACCTGAGAGGCCCGGCAAACCCAACTATGGCTACACCTTC. Translating it yields CASSQGPERPGKPNYGYTF. The gene calls are TRBV4-1 and TRBJ1-2; D gene ambiguous. Germline assignment: CDR1 MGHRA and CDR2 YSYEKL. The germline V and J ends were trimmed by 1 base and 2 bases, with 23 bases remaining between them. The length of the CDR3 is 19 residues.

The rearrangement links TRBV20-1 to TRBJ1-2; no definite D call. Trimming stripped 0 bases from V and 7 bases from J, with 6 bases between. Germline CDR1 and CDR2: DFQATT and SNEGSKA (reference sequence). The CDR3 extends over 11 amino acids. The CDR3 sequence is CSARDPVGYTF. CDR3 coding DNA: TGCAGTGCTAGAGATCCAGTTGGCTACACCTTC.

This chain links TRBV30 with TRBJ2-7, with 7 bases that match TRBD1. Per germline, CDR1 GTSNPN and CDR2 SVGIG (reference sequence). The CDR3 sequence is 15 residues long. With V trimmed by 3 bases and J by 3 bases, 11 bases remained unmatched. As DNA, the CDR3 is TGTGCCTGGAGGACACGTGGCAGGGGGTTCTACGAGCAGTACTTC. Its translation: CAWRTRGRGFYEQYF.

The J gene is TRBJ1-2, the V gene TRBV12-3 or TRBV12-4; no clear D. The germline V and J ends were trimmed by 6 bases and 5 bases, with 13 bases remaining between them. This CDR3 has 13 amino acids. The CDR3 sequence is CASRTGPLYGYTF. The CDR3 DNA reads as TGTGCCAGCAGAACGGGTCCCCTATATGGCTACACCTTC.

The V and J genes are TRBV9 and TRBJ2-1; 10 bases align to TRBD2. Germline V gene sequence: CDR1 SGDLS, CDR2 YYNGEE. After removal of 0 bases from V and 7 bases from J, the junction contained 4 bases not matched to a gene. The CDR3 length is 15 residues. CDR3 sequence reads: CASSVAAGGWNEQFF. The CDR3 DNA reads TGTGCCAGCAGCGTAGCAGCGGGAGGGTGGAATGAGCAGTTCTTC.

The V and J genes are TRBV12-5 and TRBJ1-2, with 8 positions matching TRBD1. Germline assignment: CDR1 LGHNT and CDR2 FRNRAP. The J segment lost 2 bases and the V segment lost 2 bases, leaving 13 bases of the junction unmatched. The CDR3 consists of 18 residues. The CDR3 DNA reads TGTGCTAGTGGTTTGCTAGGCCTTGGGGGACAGGCCAACTATGGCTACACCTTC. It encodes CASGLLGLGGQANYGYTF.